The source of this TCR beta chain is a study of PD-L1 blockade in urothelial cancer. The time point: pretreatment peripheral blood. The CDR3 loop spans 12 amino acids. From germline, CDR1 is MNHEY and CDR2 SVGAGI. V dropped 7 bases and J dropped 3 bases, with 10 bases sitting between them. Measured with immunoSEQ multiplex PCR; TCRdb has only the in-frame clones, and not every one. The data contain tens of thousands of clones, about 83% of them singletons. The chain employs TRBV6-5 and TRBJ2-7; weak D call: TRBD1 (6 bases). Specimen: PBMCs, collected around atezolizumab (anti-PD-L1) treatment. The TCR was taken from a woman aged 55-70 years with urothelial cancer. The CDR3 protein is CASNRAGYEQYF. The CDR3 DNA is TGTGCCAGCAACAGGGCTGGCTACGAGCAGTACTTC.